One sample yielded the 31 T cell receptor beta chains listed below, sequenced in a study of blood T cells in healthy people across ages. The authors ran a second PCR of about 7 to 11 cycles using a sample-barcoded 5' primer and a J-beta primer mix. One entry per CDR3 protein, called by TCRdb with MiXCR from the 5' RACE reads. The profile covers around 850,000 distinct CDR3 sequences, with 35% to 40% appearing a single time and over 10% taken by the ten largest. Sequenced input: blood. The receptor source for this set is a man aged 18 to 30 in good health.

This clonotype was counted a few times. The CDR3 region is CASSVSLGASSYNEQYF. The CDR3 DNA reads as TGTGCCAGCAGCGTAAGCTTAGGGGCGAGCTCCTACAATGAGCAGTACTTC. The gene calls are TRBV9 and TRBJ2-1, with D possibly matching TRBD1 (5 bases). TRBJ2-7 matches the DNA end more closely, so the J call is doubtful. Germline V lookup: CDR1 SGDLS, CDR2 YYNGEE. This CDR3 contains 17 residues.

The CDR3: CASSLGQAVSSTDTQYF. The CDR3, as DNA: TGTGCCAGCAGCTTGGGGCAGGCCGTTAGTAGCACAGATACGCAGTATTTT. The rearrangement joins TRBV7-9 to TRBJ2-3, with TRBD1 as a possible D gene (5 bases). This CDR3 has 17 residues. The V end was cut by 3 bases, the J end by 0 bases, with 16 bases between. Germline CDR1 and CDR2: SEHNR and FQNEAQ (reference sequence).

Turning to this clonotype: Possible read error: a much larger clone is one base away. This chain joins TRBV29-1 and TRBJ2-5; D is possibly TRBD1 or TRBD2 (5 bases each). The CDR3 has 12 amino acids. Germline-derived CDR1 and CDR2 are SQVTM and ANQGSEA. Trimming left V 7 bases short and J 4 bases short, with 13 bases between. This CDR3 reads CSAGTYRETQYF. The CDR3 nucleotides are TGCAGCGCCGGGACCTACAGAGAGACCCAGTACTTC.

This clonotype was seen only a few times. The chain is built from TRBV20-1 and TRBJ2-3, with TRBD2 matching 11 bases. Germline V gene data show CDR1 as DFQATT and CDR2 as SNEGSKA (reference sequence). This CDR3 is built from 17 residues. The trim removed 3 bases at V and 0 bases at J, leaving 8 bases unmatched. The CDR3 region has the DNA TGCAGTGCTAGGGTTAGCGGGGGGGTATCTAGCACAGATACGCAGTATTTT. Its translation is CSARVSGGVSSTDTQYF.

This clonotype was detected ten times or more. The rearrangement uses TRBV9 and TRBJ2-7, with D tentatively TRBD1 (6 bases). The CDR3 length is 12 residues. V lost 4 bases, J lost 6 bases, and 11 bases lay in between. Per germline, CDR1 SGDLS and CDR2 YYNGEE. The CDR3 protein is CASSPFRGEQYF. In DNA form, the CDR3 reads TGTGCCAGCAGCCCTTTCAGGGGCGAGCAGTACTTC.

The J gene is TRBJ2-7, the V gene TRBV7-9, with D perhaps TRBD1 or TRBD2 (5 bases each). V gave up 0 bases and J gave up 2 bases, with 14 bases separating them. Per the germline V gene, CDR1 is SEHNR and CDR2 is FQNEAQ (reference sequence). The CDR3 is 16 amino acids. Written as DNA, the CDR3 is TGTGCCAGCAGCTTAGCAGTCAGGGACGGTCCCTACGAGCAGTACTTC. Its protein is CASSLAVRDGPYEQYF.

This rearrangement joins TRBV3-1 to TRBJ2-5; D not certain. V was pared by 7 bases and J by 5 bases, with 11 bases between. In germline, CDR1 is LGHDT, CDR2 YNNKEL (reference sequence). The CDR3 covers 12 residues. CDR3 in DNA: TGTGCCAGCAATCGGGTCCGGGAGACCCAGTACTTC. Protein sequence: CASNRVRETQYF.

This clonotype was observed a handful of times. The rearrangement links TRBV7-2 to TRBJ2-3; D uncertain. The CDR3 totals 14 residues. CDR1 is SGHTA and CDR2 is FQGNSA in the germline V gene. Between the trimmed V and J ends, which lost 2 bases and 3 bases, there was a span of 9 bases. CDR3 DNA: TGTGCCAGCAGCTTAATTAGTATGACAGATACGCAGTATTTT. Amino acid sequence: CASSLISMTDTQYF.

The sample holds many counts of this clonotype. J is TRBJ2-1 and V is TRBV7-2; unclear D gene. Germline lookup yields CDR1 SGHTA and CDR2 FQGNSA. V lost 6 bases to trimming and J lost 3 bases, with 9 bases between them. CDR3 size: 13 residues. The CDR3 sequence is CASSLGYYNEQFF. DNA for the CDR3: TGTGCCAGCAGTTTGGGCTACTACAATGAGCAGTTCTTC. The full variable domain, with the rest looked up from reference TRBV7-2 and TRBJ2-1, is GAGVSQSPSNKVTEKGKDVELRCDPISGHTALYWYRQSLGQGLEFLIYFQGNSAPDKSGLPSDRFSAERTGGSVSTLTIQRTQQEDSAVYLCASSLGYYNEQFFGPGTRLTVL.

This clonotype was recorded at least ten times. In DNA form, the CDR3 reads TGTGCCAGCAGCTTACCCGGACAGGAGAACTATGGCTACACCTTC. Its translation: CASSLPGQENYGYTF. The chain combines TRBV7-9 with TRBJ1-2; TRBD1 agrees at 7 bases. The CDR3 has 15 residues. The V gene's germline CDR1 is SEHNR and CDR2 FQNEAQ (reference sequence). J was trimmed by 2 bases and V by 2 bases; bases with no gene match: 5. Supplemented by reference TRBV7-9 and TRBJ1-2, the full variable domain reads DTGVSQNPRHKITKRGQNVTFRCDPISEHNRLYWYRQTLGQGPEFLTYFQNEAQLEKSRLLSDRFSAERPKGSFSTLEIQRTEQGDSAMYLCASSLPGQENYGYTFGSGTRLTVV.

A word on this clonotype: Since a much larger clone is just one base distant, this may be a read error. The chain carries TRBV7-6 and TRBJ2-7, with D tentatively TRBD2 (7 bases). Germline CDR1 SGHVS, CDR2 FNYEAQ. This CDR3 comprises 15 residues. The CDR3: CASSLKGGGPYERYF. DNA for the CDR3: TGTGCCAGCAGCTTAAAGGGGGGGGGCCCGTACGAGCGGTACTTC. Together with reference TRBV7-6 and TRBJ2-7, the CDR3 gives the full variable domain: GAGVSQSPRYKVTKRGQDVALRCDPISGHVSLYWYRQALGQGPEFLTYFNYEAQQDKSGLPNDRFSAERPEGSISTLTIQRTEQRDSAMYRCASSLKGGGPYERYFGPGTRLTVT.

This sequence joins TRBV20-1 and TRBJ2-3; D may be TRBD1 (6 bases). CDR1 is DFQATT and CDR2 is SNEGSKA in the germline V gene (reference sequence). CDR3 size: 17 residues. V lost 1 base, J lost 1 base, and 18 bases lay in between. In nucleotides, the CDR3 is TGCAGTGCTAGAGGGGGATCAGGGGTTGCGCGCACAGATACGCAGTATTTT. Encoded protein: CSARGGSGVARTDTQYF.

V gene TRBV4-1 combines with J gene TRBJ2-1, with 11 bases identical to TRBD2. The germline V gene has CDR1 MGHRA and CDR2 YSYEKL. This CDR3 comprises 15 residues. J was trimmed by 8 bases and V by 4 bases; bases with no gene match: 7. In nucleotides, the CDR3 is TGCGCCAGCAGCCCAAGGACTAGCGGGTTACATGAGCAGTTCTTC. Its translation is CASSPRTSGLHEQFF.

This clonotype was counted a few times. The chain recombines TRBV7-9 with TRBJ1-2, with TRBD1 matching 8 bases. The CDR3 contains 14 residues. Germline CDR1 and CDR2: SEHNR and FQNEAQ (reference sequence). J gave up 4 bases and V 5 bases, and 6 bases lay outside the gene matches. CDR3 region: CASSQTGVTYGYTF. In DNA form, the CDR3 reads TGTGCCAGCAGCCAGACAGGGGTGACCTATGGCTACACCTTC.

The V and J genes are TRBV6-2 or TRBV6-3 and TRBJ2-3, with 7 positions matching TRBD1. There are 17 residues in the CDR3. CDR1 and CDR2 from the germline V gene are MNHEY and SVGEGT. With 2 bases clipped from V and 3 bases from J, the junction kept 11 bases outside the gene matches. The CDR3 loop is CASSYTPKGASTDTQYF. CDR3 DNA: TGTGCCAGCAGTTACACCCCGAAGGGGGCGAGTACAGATACGCAGTATTTT.

Regarding this clonotype: This may be a read error, as it is one base from a much larger clone. The gene calls are TRBV4-3 and TRBJ2-7; D ambiguous. CDR3 size: 17 residues. The ends were cut back, 0 bases at V and 0 bases at J, with 15 bases in the middle. In germline, CDR1 is LGHNA, CDR2 YSLEER. CDR3 coding DNA: TGCGCCAGCAGCCAAGATACTTCCGAGGCTAACTCCTACGAGCAGTACTTC. This encodes CASSQDTSEANSYEQYF.

This clonotype was counted only a few times. The chain couples TRBV7-2 to TRBJ1-2, with D possibly TRBD1 on 5 matching bases. The germline V and J ends were trimmed by 1 base and 3 bases, with 15 bases remaining between them. The CDR3 runs 16 residues. Germline V gives CDR1 SGHTA, CDR2 FQGNSA. The CDR3 loop is CASSLVSPGGDYGYTF. The CDR3, as DNA: TGTGCCAGCAGCTTAGTGTCTCCGGGGGGGGACTATGGCTACACCTTC.

This clonotype was detected only a few times. V usage is TRBV6-4 and J usage is TRBJ2-5; D ambiguous. The V gene lost 5 bases and the J gene lost 4 bases, with 17 bases spanning the gap. Germline V lookup: CDR1 MRHNA, CDR2 SNTAGT. CDR3 size: 15 residues. CDR3 bases: TGTGCCAGCAGTCCCCCTGTTGGCAGGCCAGAGACCCAGTACTTC. Amino acids: CASSPPVGRPETQYF.

This clonotype appeared many times. The CDR3 region is CSAKNSGGGEQFF. For the CDR3, the DNA is TGCAGTGCTAAAAATAGCGGGGGCGGTGAGCAGTTCTTC. The genes are TRBV20-1 and TRBJ2-1; TRBD2 agrees at 9 bases. V lost 4 bases to trimming and J lost 9 bases; unmatched junction nucleotides: 7. This CDR3 has 13 amino acids. CDR1 is DFQATT, CDR2 SNEGSKA, per germline (reference sequence).

The chain carries TRBV29-1 and TRBJ1-2; TRBD1 might be the D (6 bases). The CDR3 sequence is 13 residues long. With 0 bases removed from V and 8 bases from J, the gap between germline ends came to 13 bases. The germline V gene has CDR1 SQVTM and CDR2 ANQGSEA. CDR3: CSVEDLTGSGYTF. The CDR3 nucleotides read TGCAGCGTTGAAGATTTGACAGGCTCCGGCTACACCTTC. The full variable domain, its missing parts supplied by reference TRBV29-1 and TRBJ1-2, is SAVISQKPSRDICQRGTSLTIQCQVDSQVTMMFWYRQQPGQSLTLIATANQGSEATYESGFVIDKFPISRPNLTFSTLTVSNMSPEDSSIYLCSVEDLTGSGYTFGSGTRLTVV.

A few counts support this clonotype. The J gene is TRBJ2-1, the V gene TRBV6-2 or TRBV6-3; TRBD2 matches 9 bases. Trimming took 6 bases from V and 8 from J; bases not matched to a gene: 8. This CDR3 has 14 amino acids. Germline V gene data show CDR1 as MNHEY and CDR2 as SVGEGT. The chain's CDR3 is CASRGTSPPYEQFF. CDR3 sequence (DNA): TGTGCCAGCAGAGGGACTAGCCCTCCCTATGAGCAGTTCTTC.

In the case of this clonotype: Germline is not matched at one junction end, which may reflect a read error. The chain couples TRBV6-5 to TRBJ2-3, with 7 bases aligning to TRBD1. The CDR3 loop spans 16 amino acids. The germline V gene has CDR1 MNHEY and CDR2 SVGAGI. CDR3 sequence: CAGSPETGMRTDTQYF. DNA of the CDR3: TGTGCCGGCAGCCCCGAGACAGGGATGAGAACAGATACGCAGTATTTT.

The chain uses TRBV6-5 and TRBJ2-7, with no clear D. Germline-derived CDR1 and CDR2 are MNHEY and SVGAGI. Trimming left V 0 bases short and J 2 bases short, with 8 bases between. The CDR3 sequence is 14 residues long. The CDR3 sequence is CASSYSAGTYEQYF. The CDR3 region has the DNA TGTGCCAGCAGTTACTCCGCTGGGACCTACGAGCAGTACTTC.

This clonotype has a handful of counts. The rearrangement uses TRBV7-6 and TRBJ2-2, with 8 bases identical to TRBD2. Germline CDR1 reads SGHVS; CDR2 reads FNYEAQ. This CDR3 is built from 15 residues. J gave up 2 bases and V 3 bases, and 2 bases lay outside the gene matches. The CDR3 DNA reads TGTGCCAGCAGCTTTCTAGCGGGTAACACCGGGGAGCTGTTTTTT. Encoded protein: CASSFLAGNTGELFF.

V usage is TRBV2 and J usage is TRBJ2-5, with D tentatively TRBD1 (6 bases). V shed 5 bases and J shed 5 bases, with 18 bases lying between them. The CDR3 is made up of 15 amino acids. Germline V lookup: CDR1 SNHLY, CDR2 FYNNEI. The CDR3 nucleotides read TGTGCCAGCAGTAAAAGCAGGGGTGGAGAGGAGACCCAGTACTTC. Translation gives CASSKSRGGEETQYF. Complete variable domain (other parts from reference TRBV2 and TRBJ2-5): EPEVTQTPSHQVTQMGQEVILRCVPISNHLYFYWYRQILGQKVEFLVSFYNNEISEKSEIFDDQFSVERPDGSNFTLKIRSTKLEDSAMYFCASSKSRGGEETQYFGPGTRLLVL.

The V gene is TRBV9, the J gene TRBJ1-2; 8 positions agree with TRBD1. CDR1 is SGDLS, CDR2 YYNGEE, per germline. J gave up 5 bases and V 3 bases, and 9 bases lay outside the gene matches. The CDR3 has 15 amino acids. The CDR3 DNA sequence: TGTGCCAGCAGCGCCTCCGGGACAGGTTCTTATGGCTACACCTTC. The encoded protein is CASSASGTGSYGYTF.

This clonotype occurred many times. The chain combines TRBV7-8 with TRBJ1-1; D is unresolved. V was pared by 0 bases and J by 1 base, with 6 bases between. The CDR3 sequence is 14 residues long. In germline, CDR1 is SGHVS, CDR2 FQNEAQ. The CDR3 protein is CASSLALPNTEAFF. The CDR3, as DNA: TGTGCCAGCAGCTTAGCGCTGCCGAACACTGAAGCTTTCTTT.

This clonotype has only a few counts. The genes are TRBV5-5 and TRBJ2-5, with a possible D match to TRBD1 (6 bases). Germline CDR1 reads SGHKS; CDR2 reads YYEKEE (reference sequence). With 1 base removed from V and 1 base from J, the gap between germline ends came to 11 bases. The CDR3 sequence is 15 residues long. CDR3 protein: CASSLNTGTQETQYF. The CDR3 DNA sequence: TGTGCCAGCAGCTTGAATACAGGGACCCAAGAGACCCAGTACTTC.

A single count supports this clonotype. This sequence joins TRBV7-9 and TRBJ2-7, with D tentatively TRBD2 (5 bases). V gave up 1 base and J gave up 10 bases, with 20 bases separating them. CDR1 and CDR2 from the germline V gene are SEHNR and FQNEAQ (reference sequence). This CDR3 has 15 amino acids. CDR3 nucleotide sequence: TGTGCCAGCAGCTTAGTGGAATATTACGTGGAGGCCCAGTACTTC. Residues: CASSLVEYYVEAQYF.

As regards this clonotype: A much larger clonotype is one base distant, so this may be a read error. J is TRBJ2-7 and V is TRBV27; D unclear. The germline V and J ends were trimmed by 10 bases and 7 bases, with 11 bases remaining between them. Germline CDR1 reads MNHEY; CDR2 reads SMNVEV (reference sequence). The CDR3 is 10 residues long. The CDR3 reads CATFNNEQYF. Written as DNA, the CDR3 is TGTGCCACCTTTAACAATGAGCAGTACTTC.

This clonotype has a handful of counts. V is TRBV7-2 and J is TRBJ2-1; D is tentatively TRBD1 or TRBD2 (5 bases each). There are 16 residues in the CDR3. V lost 0 bases and J 6 bases, leaving 15 bases between the germline ends. CDR1 is SGHTA, CDR2 FQGNSA, per germline. CDR3 bases: TGTGCCAGCAGCTTAGCGTCACGAGGGGCGGCCAATGAGCAGTTCTTC. Translated: CASSLASRGAANEQFF.